The following is a T cell receptor beta chain sequence with its context. Original methodology: Reference gene primer amplification gave estimated nucleated cell counts. Only in-frame clones appear in the TCRdb table, and some are missing; sequencing was by immunoSEQ multiplex PCR. V, J and clone size derive from that table, while D and trimming were established from the DNA sequence. The sample yields around 70,000 clones, around four fifths seen once. The germline V gene encodes CDR1 SGDLS and CDR2 YYNGEE. The length of the CDR3 is 17 residues. V gave up 0 bases and J gave up 4 bases; unmatched junction bases: 8. This entry is derived from a study of blood T cell repertoires in COVID-19. About the study: Donors in the United States, Italy and Spain gave samples during acute or convalescent COVID-19. T cells, B-cell-depleted T cells, or PBMCs provided the cDNA or gDNA that served as material.

Material for sequencing was peripheral blood. This receptor was taken from a woman in her forties or fifties with acute or convalescent COVID-19. The chain has TRBV9 and TRBJ2-5; the match to TRBD2 covers 11 bases. CDR3 in amino acids: CASSVDPPTSGVETQYF. CDR3 sequence (DNA): TGTGCCAGCAGCGTAGACCCCCCGACTAGCGGGGTAGAGACCCAGTACTTC.